The clone carrying this TCR beta chain was counted a few times. Its antigen is not identified. The TCRbeta library was prepared with unique molecular identifiers. MiXCR, applied by TCRdb to the PCR reads, yields one record per CDR3 protein. Found here are 500,000 or so distinct CDR3 sequences, over 10% of them singletons; the top ten hold 14%. The data were taken from a study of T-cell reconstitution after alpha-beta-depleted transplantation in children. Study findings and constraints: One year post-transplant, T-cell counts and diversity were largely derived from T cells produced anew. Surviving recipient T cells and intrathymic progenitors accounted for some patients' high TCRbeta diversity at day 60. Expanded clones from the graft, numbering several hundred, reportedly supplied alpha-beta T cells about two months after transplant.

Germline CDR1 is LGHDT and CDR2 is YNNKEL (reference sequence). CDR3 length: 12 amino acids. Trimming pared 2 bases from V and 5 bases from J, leaving 3 bases between. The gene calls are TRBV3-1 and TRBJ2-2; the D is unclear. The specimen comprised PBMCs, mostly from graft donor cells, sampled 180 days after TCRalphabeta/CD19-depleted stem cell transplant. This TCR was sampled from a female patient aged 2 to 10 who had a stem cell transplant for aplastic anemia, so the T cells may come from the graft donor. The CDR3 here is CASSQPTGELFF. The CDR3 DNA reads TGTGCCAGCAGCCAACCGACCGGGGAGCTGTTTTTT.